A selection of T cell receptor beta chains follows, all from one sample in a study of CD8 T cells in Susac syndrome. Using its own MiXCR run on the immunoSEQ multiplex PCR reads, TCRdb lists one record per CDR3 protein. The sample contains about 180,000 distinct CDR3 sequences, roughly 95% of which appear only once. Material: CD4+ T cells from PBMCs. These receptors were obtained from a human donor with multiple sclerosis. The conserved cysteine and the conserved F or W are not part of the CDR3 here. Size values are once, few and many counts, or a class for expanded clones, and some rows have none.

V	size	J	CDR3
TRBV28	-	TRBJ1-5	ASSSGGHSSNQPQH
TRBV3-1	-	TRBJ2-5	ASSQDTSRASQETQY
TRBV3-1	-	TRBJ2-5	ASSLGWGLAAETQY
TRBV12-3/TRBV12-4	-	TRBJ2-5	ASSLGSGTQETQY
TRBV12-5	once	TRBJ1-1	ASGRRGNTEAF
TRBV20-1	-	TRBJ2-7	SARDATRYEQY
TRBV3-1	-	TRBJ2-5	ASSPLAGNFQETQY
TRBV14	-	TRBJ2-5	ASSHTTGGRETQY
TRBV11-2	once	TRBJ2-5	ASSGQGQETQY
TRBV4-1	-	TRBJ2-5	ASSQDTSGALQETQY
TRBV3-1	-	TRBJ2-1	ASSRQSLSYNEQF
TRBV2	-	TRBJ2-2	ASSKTMNTGELF
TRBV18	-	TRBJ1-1	ASSLSQGGYTEAF
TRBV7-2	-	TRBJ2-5	ASRKGGQETQY
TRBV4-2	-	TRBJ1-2	ASSQDTAPTYGYT
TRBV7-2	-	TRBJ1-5	ASSREGGADQPQH
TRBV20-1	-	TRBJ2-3	SAGVAGAIRDTQY
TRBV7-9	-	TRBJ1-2	ASSPLGLYGYT
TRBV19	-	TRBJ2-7	ASSTGTGYEQY
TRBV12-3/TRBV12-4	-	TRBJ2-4	ASSLSGTGKNIQY
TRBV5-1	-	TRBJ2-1	ASSPGTPTTSEQF
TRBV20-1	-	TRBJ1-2	SATNTGTGASYT
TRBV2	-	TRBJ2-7	ASSEVGGAYEQY
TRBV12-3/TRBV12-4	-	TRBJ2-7	ASSLVRYEQY
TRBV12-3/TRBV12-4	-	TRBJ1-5	ASSLAQGQSNQPQH
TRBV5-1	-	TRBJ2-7	ASSDTGLSYEQY
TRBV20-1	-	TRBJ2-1	SASPGTGVTYNEQF
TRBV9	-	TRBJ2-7	ASSPRGASYEQY
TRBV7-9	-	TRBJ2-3	ASSSTSWDTQY
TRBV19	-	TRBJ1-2	ASSTQGAISSYGYT
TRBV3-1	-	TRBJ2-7	ASSQPRDRVSYEQY
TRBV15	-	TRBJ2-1	ATTGYNEQF
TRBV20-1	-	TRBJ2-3	SAQDGPSTDTQY
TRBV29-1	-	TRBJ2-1	SGGQGGYEQF
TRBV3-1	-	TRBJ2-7	ASSQEGITYEQY
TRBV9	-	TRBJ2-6	ASSDHGANVLT
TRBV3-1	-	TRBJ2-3	ASSQGAYTDTQY
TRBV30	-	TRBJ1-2	ASQGAGYGYT
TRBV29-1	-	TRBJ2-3	SVEQGQLADTQY
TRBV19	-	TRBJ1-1	ASSTGSREAF
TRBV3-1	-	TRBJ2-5	ASSPQGPSRDQETQY
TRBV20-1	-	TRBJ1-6	SARAGESSPYNSPLH
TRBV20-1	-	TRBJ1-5	SAREGQAFNQPQH
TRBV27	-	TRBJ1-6	ASSFTRTGGNSPLH
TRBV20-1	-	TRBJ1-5	SARRGDSNQPQH
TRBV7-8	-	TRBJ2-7	ASSLDRGQGTYEQY
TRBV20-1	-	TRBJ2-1	SARPSARTYNEQF
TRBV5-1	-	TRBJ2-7	ASSSDGLATYEQY
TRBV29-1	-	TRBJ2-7	SVSLIRGSRDEQY
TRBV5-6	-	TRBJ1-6	ASSLGGTKNSPLH
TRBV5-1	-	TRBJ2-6	ASSLVGLRRSGANVLT
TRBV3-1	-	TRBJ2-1	ASSQVRVRRIEQF
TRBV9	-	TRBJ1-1	ASSLTSSTEAF
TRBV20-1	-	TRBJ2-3	SASRGQATDTQY
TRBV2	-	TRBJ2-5	ASSVENQETQY